The 19 T cell receptor beta chains listed next were all sequenced from one sample in a study of beta chain features in type 1 diabetes (dated 2018 in TCRdb). Receptor libraries were prepared by the immunoSEQ multiplex PCR assay. The High Capacity cDNA Reverse Transcription Kit was used to reverse transcribe all of the isolated RNA, meaning that expressed TCRB transcripts were what got sequenced. Not all clones reach the TCRdb copy of this immuneACCESS table, which keeps in-frame sequences only. Checked studies attribute under half of the gap to unresolved V genes and leave the rest unexplained. Counted in this sample were roughly 140,000 clones; about 50% of them appeared once. The ten top clones hold around 0.45% of the sample. Sequencing used Tregs from blood. Per the publication, the cell subset or site label means: regulatory CD4+ T cells. These receptors were taken from a man between 18 and 29 years old in good health.

The chain carries TRBV28 and TRBJ2-3, with 7 bases identical to TRBD2. The V gene's germline CDR1 is MDHEN and CDR2 SYDVKM. J was trimmed by 2 bases and V by 5 bases; bases with no gene match: 7. This CDR3 comprises 15 residues. The CDR3 coding sequence is TGTGCCAGCAGTCGCCTCCGGGGGGTCACAGATACGCAGTATTTT. Protein sequence: CASSRLRGVTDTQYF.

J is TRBJ1-2 and V is TRBV5-6; weak D call: TRBD1 (5 bases). CDR3 length equals 14 residues. Trimming took off 2 bases at V and 2 bases at J, with 10 bases between the two ends. Germline values: CDR1 SGHDT, CDR2 YYEEEE. The chain's CDR3 is CASSFQGLNYGYTF. CDR3 DNA: TGTGCCAGCAGCTTCCAGGGCCTGAACTATGGCTACACCTTC.

This clone was counted only a few times. The rearrangement uses TRBV7-2 and TRBJ2-7; 8 bases match TRBD1. Germline V gene data show CDR1 as SGHTA and CDR2 as FQGNSA. The trim removed 5 bases at V and 2 bases at J, leaving 8 bases unmatched. This CDR3 region has 15 residues. The CDR3 bases are TGTGCCAGCAGCGCCCAGACAGGGGCCGCCTACGAGCAGTACTTC. Translated, it gives CASSAQTGAAYEQYF.

CDR3 bases: TGTGCCACCAGCAGAGATCTGGGGGCCATGAACACTGAAGCTTTCTTT. Its protein is CATSRDLGAMNTEAFF. V and J are TRBV15 and TRBJ1-1; D might be TRBD1 (6 bases). V was shortened by 0 bases and J by 0 bases, with 11 bases between the two germline ends. The CDR3 runs 16 residues. Per germline, CDR1 LNHNV and CDR2 YYDKDF (reference sequence).

This clone was detected only a few times. This chain uses TRBV25-1 with TRBJ1-1; TRBD1 might be the D (5 bases). The CDR3 is 13 residues long. V shed 6 bases and J shed 6 bases, with 14 bases lying between them. CDR1 is MGHDK and CDR2 is SYGVNS in the germline V gene. DNA for the CDR3: TGTGCCAGCAGGGGAGGGGTGATCGCTGAAGCTTTCTTT. Translating gives CASRGGVIAEAFF.

The V gene is TRBV7-3, the J gene TRBJ2-4; D gene unclear. There are 13 residues in the CDR3. V lost 5 bases and J 9 bases, leaving 14 bases between the germline ends. Germline CDR1 reads SGHTA; CDR2 reads FQGTGA. The CDR3 DNA follows: TGTGCCAGCAGCAGTCCCCCGGTTAGCATTCAGTACTTC. Residues: CASSSPPVSIQYF.

The J gene is TRBJ1-4, the V gene TRBV5-1; 10 bases are a match to TRBD1. V shed 3 bases and J 3 bases; nucleotides not matched to a gene: 2. The CDR3 is 15 amino acids. CDR1 and CDR2 from the germline V gene are SGHRS and YFSETQ. The CDR3 sequence: CASSWGTGANEKLFF. The CDR3 DNA reads TGCGCCAGCAGCTGGGGGACAGGGGCTAATGAAAAACTGTTTTTT.

The CDR3 region has the DNA TGTGCCAGCAGCTTGGTGTTTGGTAGCGGGAGGACCTTCAATGAGCAGTTCTTC. Translating gives CASSLVFGSGRTFNEQFF. The chain employs TRBV11-2 and TRBJ2-1; TRBD2 matches at 10 bases. CDR1 is SGHAT and CDR2 is FQNNGV in the germline V gene. The CDR3 sequence is 18 residues long. The V segment lost 3 bases and the J segment 6 bases; nucleotides outside the gene matches: 14. Based on the CDR3 plus reference TRBV11-2 and TRBJ2-1, the full variable domain is EAGVAQSPRYKIIEKRQSVAFWCNPISGHATLYWYQQILGQGPKLLIQFQNNGVVDDSQLPKDRFSAERLKGVDSTLKIQPAKLEDSAVYLCASSLVFGSGRTFNEQFFGPGTRLTVL.

Only a few counts were recorded for this clone. The V call is TRBV18, the J call TRBJ1-1; D perhaps matches TRBD1 (5 bases). The V and J ends lost 5 bases and 0 bases respectively, with 7 bases between them. Looked up from germline, CDR1 is KGHSH and CDR2 is LQKENI. This CDR3 has 13 residues. The CDR3 DNA reads as TGTGCCAGCTCATCAGGGATGAACACTGAAGCTTTCTTT. This gives the protein CASSSGMNTEAFF. The full variable domain, with the rest looked up from reference TRBV18 and TRBJ1-1, is NAGVMQNPRHLVRRRGQEARLRCSPMKGHSHVYWYRQLPEEGLKFMVYLQKENIIDESGMPKERFSAEFPKEGPSILRIQQVVRGDSAAYFCASSSGMNTEAFFGQGTRLTVV.

V is TRBV5-5 and J is TRBJ2-7, with 8 nucleotides matching TRBD2. This CDR3 has 14 amino acids. The V segment lost 7 bases and the J segment 7 bases; nucleotides outside the gene matches: 13. The germline V gene has CDR1 SGHKS and CDR2 YYEKEE (reference sequence). CDR3 sequence (DNA): TGTGCCAGCTACAAGACTAGCGCCGGATTTGAGCAGTACTTC. This codes for CASYKTSAGFEQYF.

The rearrangement joins TRBV6-6 to TRBJ2-7; 7 bases line up with TRBD1. This CDR3 has 14 amino acids. The germline V gene has CDR1 MNHNY and CDR2 SVGAGI (reference sequence). J was trimmed by 0 bases and V by 6 bases; bases with no gene match: 5. The CDR3 here is CASRPDRLSYEQYF. The CDR3, as DNA: TGTGCCAGCAGACCGGACAGGCTCTCCTACGAGCAGTACTTC.

The V call is TRBV7-9, the J call TRBJ1-1, with 9 bases fitting TRBD1. The CDR3 is 15 amino acids. Germline trimming cut 6 bases from V and 0 bases from J; bases unmatched to any gene: 5. The germline V gene has CDR1 SEHNR and CDR2 FQNEAQ (reference sequence). Here the CDR3 reads CASSLWTGVNTEAFF. The CDR3, as DNA: TGTGCCAGCAGTCTTTGGACAGGGGTGAACACTGAAGCTTTCTTT.

This rearrangement joins TRBV28 to TRBJ2-5; 13 nucleotides line up with TRBD2. The J call is in doubt because the DNA end fits TRBJ2-7 better. The CDR3 has 16 amino acids. Germline assignment: CDR1 MDHEN and CDR2 SYDVKM. The CDR3 DNA follows: TGTGCCAGCAGTTCCGTGACTAGCGGGAGGTCTTACGAGCAGTACTTC. Residues: CASSSVTSGRSYEQYF.

There are a few counts of this clone. The V call is TRBV19, the J call TRBJ2-5; 7 bases fit TRBD1. The length of the CDR3 is 14 residues. The V gene end was trimmed by 5 bases and the J gene end by 6 bases; junction bases not matched to a gene: 9. CDR1 is LNHDA and CDR2 is SQIVND in the germline V gene (reference sequence). The CDR3 bases are TGTGCCAGTAGTGGGGACAGAACGTTGAAGACCCAGTACTTC. Translation gives CASSGDRTLKTQYF.

V gene TRBV28 combines with J gene TRBJ1-4; D is possibly TRBD1 (5 bases). Trimming took 8 bases from V and 6 from J, leaving 19 bases between them. The CDR3 sequence is 15 residues long. In germline, CDR1 is MDHEN, CDR2 SYDVKM. The CDR3 is CASVNGGTGDEKLFF. DNA for the CDR3: TGTGCCAGCGTGAACGGAGGGACTGGGGATGAAAAACTGTTTTTT.

The table lists this clone with a few counts. V gene TRBV18 combines with J gene TRBJ2-1; TRBD2 aligns across 9 bases. The CDR3 runs 14 residues. V gave up 5 bases and J gave up 10 bases; unmatched junction bases: 9. The germline V gene has CDR1 KGHSH and CDR2 LQKENI. The CDR3: CASSAGLALGEQFF. CDR3 DNA sequence: TGTGCCAGCTCAGCGGGACTAGCTCTGGGGGAGCAGTTCTTC.

This chain links TRBV2 with TRBJ2-5; 11 bases map to TRBD2. CDR3 length equals 15 residues. Germline CDR1 and CDR2: SNHLY and FYNNEI. The junction had 6 bases not matched to a gene; V was cut back by 5 bases and J by 4 bases. CDR3 bases: TGTGCCAGCAGTATCACTAGCGGGGGAAGAGAGACCCAGTACTTC. It is translated as CASSITSGGRETQYF.

The chain joins TRBV18 to TRBJ2-1; 11 positions agree with TRBD2. CDR3 length: 16 residues. Trimming at V came to 2 bases and at J to 7 bases, leaving 7 bases not matched to a gene. Looked up from germline, CDR1 is KGHSH and CDR2 is LQKENI. For the CDR3, the DNA is TGTGCCAGCTCACCAAACCTAGCGGGGGGCAGGAATGAGCAGTTCTTC. It codes for CASSPNLAGGRNEQFF. The full variable domain, completed using reference TRBV18 and TRBJ2-1, is NAGVMQNPRHLVRRRGQEARLRCSPMKGHSHVYWYRQLPEEGLKFMVYLQKENIIDESGMPKERFSAEFPKEGPSILRIQQVVRGDSAAYFCASSPNLAGGRNEQFFGPGTRLTVL.

The V call is TRBV6-1, the J call TRBJ2-7; TRBD1 is a possible D gene (5 bases). Trimming shortened V by 2 bases and J by 9 bases, and 14 bases separated the two germline ends. In germline, CDR1 is MNHNS, CDR2 SASEGT. The CDR3 is made up of 13 amino acids. CDR3 protein: CASSELGRTWQYF. The CDR3 bases are TGTGCCAGCAGTGAACTAGGACGGACATGGCAGTACTTC.